Presented here are 3 T cell receptor beta chains from one specimen sequenced in a study of blood T cell repertoires in COVID-19 (dated by TCRdb to 2020 to 2022). To prepare the library, the immunoSEQ multiplex PCR assay was applied. TCRdb obtained this table from immuneACCESS and retained in-frame rearrangements with V and J assigned. These tables miss some clones; where compared with another copy, unresolved V genes account for less than half of the shortfall, and the remainder is unexplained. Present in this sample are over 250,000 clones, roughly 90% of which were seen just once. Around 3% of the sample belongs to the ten largest clones. Specimen: PBMCs or T cells enriched from blood (not recorded which). The receptors derive from a woman aged 45-65 years who had recovered from COVID-19.

This clone was detected a few times. The rearrangement links TRBV6-5 to TRBJ1-6; 9 nucleotides align to TRBD1. The CDR3 has 15 residues. J gave up 10 bases and V 5 bases, and 9 bases lay outside the gene matches. CDR1 MNHEY and CDR2 SVGAGI come from the germline V gene. CDR3 nucleotide sequence: TGTGCCAGCAGTCTGAGGGACAGGGAAGGATCACCCCTCCACTTT. Encoded protein: CASSLRDREGSPLHF.

The chain couples TRBV11-3 to TRBJ2-1; 9 bases match TRBD1. Germline assignment: CDR1 SGHNT and CDR2 YENEEA. The trim removed 6 bases at V and 8 bases at J, leaving 8 bases unmatched. The CDR3 totals 14 residues. CDR3 bases: TGTGCCAGCAGTCGCGGACAGGGGAGGGATGAGCAGTTCTTC. This sequence encodes CASSRGQGRDEQFF. Variable domain in full (rest from reference TRBV11-3 and TRBJ2-1): EAGVVQSPRYKIIEKKQPVAFWCNPISGHNTLYWYLQNLGQGPELLIRYENEEAVDDSQLPKDRFSAERLKGVDSTLKIQPAELGDSAVYLCASSRGQGRDEQFFGPGTRLTVL.

Written as DNA, the CDR3 is TGTGCCAGCAGTGACGGCGGGAGGGCCCCAGATACGCAGTATTTT. It encodes CASSDGGRAPDTQYF. The genes are TRBV28 and TRBJ2-3; 9 nucleotides line up with TRBD2. The V segment lost 5 bases and the J segment 4 bases; nucleotides outside the gene matches: 7. Looked up from germline, CDR1 is MDHEN and CDR2 is SYDVKM. There are 15 residues in the CDR3.